Sequencing of this T cell receptor (beta chain) was carried out in a study of vaccination and CD4 T cells after COVID-19. Study overall: Six males and four females constituted the convalescent cohort, two of whom were Hispanic.

CDR3 length: 15 residues. Trimming at V came to 6 bases and at J to 1 base, leaving 3 bases not matched to a gene. Germline values: CDR1 SEHNR, CDR2 FQNEAQ (reference sequence). Sequencing of DNA taken from cultured CD4+ T cells relied on the Oncomine TCR Beta short-read assay. A single record per CDR3 protein comes from TCRdb applying MiXCR to the PCR reads. The data contain about 14,000 distinct CDR3 sequences, more than 40% of them seen just once; the ten biggest clones take up over 15%. Treatment noted: roughly 10-day PBMC culture with coronavirus spike peptide pools or control peptides (ViraFEST assay). Following culture for 10 days, CD4+ T cells were isolated by negative selection. This clonotype occurred a few times. Antigen: not known.

This receptor was obtained from a human donor with COVID-19. Sequencing used cultured CD4+ T cells from blood. The V call is TRBV7-9, the J call TRBJ2-2, with TRBD2 identical over 9 bases. As DNA, the CDR3 is TGTGCCAGCAGACAAGCGGGGGGGAACACCGGGGAGCTGTTTTTT. It is translated as CASRQAGGNTGELFF. Using reference TRBV7-9 and TRBJ2-2 for the parts outside the CDR3, the full variable domain is DTGVSQNPRHKITKRGQNVTFRCDPISEHNRLYWYRQTLGQGPEFLTYFQNEAQLEKSRLLSDRFSAERPKGSFSTLEIQRTEQGDSAMYLCASRQAGGNTGELFFGEGSRLTVL.